The entry below gives a single T cell receptor beta chain sequence along with its context. This sample was included in a study of blood T cell repertoires in COVID-19. Study as a whole: The United States, Italy and Spain supplied acute and convalescent COVID-19 samples.

The V end lost 5 bases, the J end lost 0 bases, and 14 bases lay between the germline ends. Germline values: CDR1 MGHDK, CDR2 SYGVNS. This CDR3 spans 15 amino acids. Authors' methods: Counts of nucleated cells, estimated from reference gene primer amplification, were obtained. TCRdb keeps only in-frame clones here, not all; method: immunoSEQ multiplex PCR. V, J and clone size are those of that table, while D and trimming were read from the DNA. Of 240,000 or so clones listed, 70% to 90% are singletons. The V call is TRBV25-1, the J call TRBJ2-7; possible D gene TRBD1, 6 bases. This clonotype originated in a middle-aged woman with acute COVID-19. The sample was PBMCs or T cells enriched from blood (not recorded which). The CDR3 sequence: CASSNTGLFSYEQYF. CDR3 DNA: TGTGCCAGCAGTAATACAGGGCTCTTCTCCTACGAGCAGTACTTC.